This TCR beta chain was found in a study of T cells in tumors after PD-1 blockade. Germline V CDR1 and CDR2: LGHNA, YSLEER. Germline trimming cut 1 base from V and 6 bases from J; bases unmatched to any gene: 6. The CDR3 is made up of 17 amino acids. Method: immunoSEQ multiplex PCR; TCRdb's copy keeps in-frame clones and lacks some. The sample holds approximately 12,000 clones, 60% to 70% seen once. The chain links TRBV4-3 to TRBJ2-3; TRBD2 matches 14 bases. This receptor was identified in a human donor with basal cell carcinoma. The input for sequencing was tumor tissue, taken before anti-PD-1 treatment. The CDR3 sequence: CASSQVTSGGAGDTQYF. The DNA of the CDR3 is TGCGCCAGCAGCCAAGTGACTAGCGGGGGGGCCGGGGATACGCAGTATTTT.